This is a list of T cell receptor beta chains from one sample in a study of technical replicates of blood from a handful of donors. Repertoires were generated with immunoSEQ multiplex PCR, while TCRdb's copy carries only in-frame clones and drops some. The table includes over 85,000 clones, 85% to 95% detected once. The sequenced material came from T cells isolated from PBMCs. Receptors were obtained from a human donor in good health. The CDR3 runs from the conserved cysteine through the conserved F or W. A D gene is named only where the DNA matches it firmly. The size of a clone is reported for some rows only, either as once, few or many, or as a class for expanded clones.

D gene	clone size	J gene	V gene	CDR3 length	CDR3 DNA	CDR3 protein
TRBD2	-	TRBJ2-1	TRBV19	15	TGTGCCAGTAGTATAACAGCGGGAAGTCCAGGGGAGCAGTTCTTC	CASSITAGSPGEQFF
-	-	TRBJ1-6	TRBV19	12	TGTGCCAGTAGCGTAGCGGGGGGACCCCTCCACTTT	CASSVAGGPLHF
TRBD1	-	TRBJ2-7	TRBV4-2	14	TGTGCCAGCAGCCAAGACAGGGGGACCTACGAGCAGTACTTC	CASSQDRGTYEQYF
-	-	TRBJ2-2	TRBV19	14	TGTGCCAGTAATTACTATATTGGCACCGGGGAGCTGTTTTTT	CASNYYIGTGELFF
TRBD1	-	TRBJ1-4	TRBV28	15	TGTGCCAGCAACGAAAACAGGGGGCGGACTGAAAAACTGTTTTTT	CASNENRGRTEKLFF
TRBD2	-	TRBJ2-1	TRBV19	15	TGTGCCAGTAGTACCCTAGCGGGGTTCTACAATGAGCAGTTCTTC	CASSTLAGFYNEQFF
-	-	TRBJ1-4	TRBV7-9	13	TGTGCCAGCAGCTTAGTCGGTGATGAAAAACTGTTTTTT	CASSLVGDEKLFF
TRBD1	once	TRBJ2-1	TRBV6-5	13	TGTGCCAGCGGGAGACAGGGGGTCAATGAGCAGTTCTTC	CASGRQGVNEQFF
TRBD2	-	TRBJ2-1	TRBV28	16	TGTGCCAGCAGTTTAGGGTGGGAGGGGTTAATGAATGAGCAGTTCTTC	CASSLGWEGLMNEQFF
TRBD1	-	TRBJ1-1	TRBV10-3	16	TGTGCCATCAGTGAGTCGGGGGACAGGGGATTAACTGAAGCTTTCTTT	CAISESGDRGLTEAFF
TRBD1	-	TRBJ2-5	TRBV5-1	16	TGCGCCAGCAGCAGAGGGACAGGGGGCGAAAAAGAGACCCAGTACTTC	CASSRGTGGEKETQYF
-	many	TRBJ2-1	TRBV27	15	TGTGCCAGCTTTACCGGAGTAGGGACAATCGGTGAGCAGTTCTTC	CASFTGVGTIGEQFF
-	-	TRBJ2-7	TRBV15	14	TGTGCCACCAGCAGAGATCCAACGGCCTACGAGCAGTACTTC	CATSRDPTAYEQYF